This T cell receptor (beta chain) was documented in a study of OX40 agonist ivuxolimab in advanced cancers. At the level of the study: A male proportion of just over 80% was recorded, with mean age approximately 60 years and range about 20 to 85.

This clone has just a few counts. Antigen: not known. The same CDR3 can be traced to other DNA sequences in this sample. The study's findings and limits: Certain nonresponders likewise exhibited a low normalized T-cell clonal expansion. The average count of expanded clones was higher among CD8+ T cells than among CD4+.

The CDR3 length is 13 residues. Germline lookup yields CDR1 SGHAT and CDR2 FQNNGV. V lost 1 base to trimming and J lost 2 bases, with 5 bases between them. Produced via immunoSEQ multiplex PCR; TCRdb's table is partial and in-frame only. This sample carries 50,000 to 55,000 clones, 84% of them seen once, and the ten largest clones take around 4.3%. The chain recombines TRBV11-2 with TRBJ2-5; D is perhaps TRBD2 (5 bases). The sample in question was CD4+ or CD8+ T cells sorted from blood, obtained in a trial of the OX40 agonist ivuxolimab. This clonotype was obtained from an adult with an advanced solid tumor such as melanoma, head and neck, liver or kidney cancer. The DNA for the CDR3 is TGTGCCAGCAGCTTAGGAGGGCAAGAGACCCAGTACTTC. Translated: CASSLGGQETQYF.